The entry that follows covers one TCR beta chain sequence. Its antigen is undetermined. This sample is part of a study of cytomegalovirus exposure and HLA in healthy donors. Study observations and caveats: A later analysis reportedly found that, within productive TCRs, an Asian-associated ancestry cluster had fewer N-insertions than the mean observed across the 666 donors. Altogether, around 160 TCR beta chains were recorded as cytomegalovirus-associated. When a later analysis compared HLA-associated TCR beta chains with equally common others, the HLA-associated chains turned out to be more clonally expanded and to have lower generation probabilities.

The V end lost 7 bases, the J end lost 2 bases, and 18 bases lay between the germline ends. Germline V gene data show CDR1 as SGHNT and CDR2 as YENEEA. The CDR3 covers 16 residues. The PCR contained 60 Vbeta and 13 Jbeta primers. Generated by immunoSEQ multiplex PCR, the TCRdb table keeps only in-frame clones and is missing some. This table has under 250,000 clones, around 80% appearing once. The chain recombines TRBV11-3 with TRBJ2-1, with TRBD2 as a possible D gene (6 bases). The sequence was obtained from a boy between 5 and 17 years old in good health and CMV-seronegative. The source material was PBMCs. Here the CDR3 DNA reads TGTGCCAGCACCTCGAGACTAGTTGGGGCCTACAATGAGCAGTTCTTC. Protein: CASTSRLVGAYNEQFF. Variable domain in full (rest from reference TRBV11-3 and TRBJ2-1): EAGVVQSPRYKIIEKKQPVAFWCNPISGHNTLYWYLQNLGQGPELLIRYENEEAVDDSQLPKDRFSAERLKGVDSTLKIQPAELGDSAVYLCASTSRLVGAYNEQFFGPGTRLTVL.